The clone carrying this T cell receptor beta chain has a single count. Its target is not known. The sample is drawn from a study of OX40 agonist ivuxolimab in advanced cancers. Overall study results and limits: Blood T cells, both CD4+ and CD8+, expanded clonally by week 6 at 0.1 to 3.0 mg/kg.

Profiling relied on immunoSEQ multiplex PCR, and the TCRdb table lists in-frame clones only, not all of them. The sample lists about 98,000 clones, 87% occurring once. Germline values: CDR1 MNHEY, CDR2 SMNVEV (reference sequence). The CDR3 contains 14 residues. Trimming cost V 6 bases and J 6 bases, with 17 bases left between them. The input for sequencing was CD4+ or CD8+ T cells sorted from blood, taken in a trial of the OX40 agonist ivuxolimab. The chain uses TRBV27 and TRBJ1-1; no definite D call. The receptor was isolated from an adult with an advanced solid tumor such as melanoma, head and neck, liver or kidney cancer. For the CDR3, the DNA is TGTGCCAGCAGGACCGGGCCTGGGAGTCCTGAAGCTTTCTTT. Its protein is CASRTGPGSPEAFF.